This entry describes one T cell receptor (beta chain). What it binds is unknown. This entry belongs to a study of response to subunit inactivated influenza vaccine. Regarding the study as a whole: That few new T cells are recruited by each seasonal influenza vaccination was the authors' suggestion.

TCRdb re-called the RT-PCR reads through MiXCR, storing one row per CDR3 protein. The top ten hold 11% of the sample, which has hundreds of thousands of distinct CDR3 sequences, around a sixth seen once. The CDR3 totals 15 residues. The ends were cut back, 1 base at V and 0 bases at J, with 7 bases in the middle. CDR1 is MGHRA and CDR2 is YSYEKL in the germline V gene. This TCR derives from a man aged 50 to 59 who received an inactivated influenza vaccine. The chain recombines TRBV4-1 with TRBJ1-5; D remains unclear. The sample here was PBMCs from blood, taken 5 to 6 days after vaccination. This chain's CDR3 is CASSQGEYSNQPQHF. CDR3 sequence (DNA): TGCGCCAGCAGCCAAGGAGAGTATAGCAATCAGCCCCAGCATTTT.